These T cell receptor beta chains were read from a single sample in a study of T-cell memory formation after mild COVID-19. Each CDR3 protein is one row after TCRdb ran MiXCR on the 5' RACE reads. The table shows some 180,000 distinct CDR3 sequences, with roughly 18% occurring only once. Sample: PBMCs or a T cell subset sorted from them (not recorded which). The origin of the receptors is a man aged 18-30 years who had mild COVID-19 (a few samples of this study predate the infection). Cell type and time point are not known. Each CDR3 is given with its conserved first and last residue. D genes are given only for firm matches. Expanded clones get a size class; other rows say once, few or many, or leave the size out.

j_gene	v_gene	d_gene	len	abundance	CDR3aa	CDR3nt
TRBJ1-1	TRBV5-1	TRBD1	13	-	CPSRGTGGSEAFF	TGCCCCAGCAGAGGGACAGGGGGTTCTGAAGCTTTCTTT
TRBJ2-2	TRBV5-1	-	12	few	CASSTYAGELFF	TGCGCCAGCAGCACGTACGCCGGGGAGCTGTTTTTT
TRBJ2-4	TRBV7-8	-	14	-	CASRAAGAKNIQYF	TGTGCCAGCAGGGCCGCCGGGGCCAAAAACATTCAGTACTTC
TRBJ2-6	TRBV5-1	-	14	-	CASSFLSGANVLTF	TGCGCCAGCAGCTTCCTCTCTGGGGCCAACGTCCTGACTTTC
TRBJ2-2	TRBV7-3	TRBD1	14	-	CASSQKTGAGELFF	TGTGCCAGCAGCCAAAAAACAGGGGCCGGGGAGCTGTTTTTT
TRBJ2-5	TRBV7-9	-	13	-	CASSPDSRETQYF	TGTGCCAGCAGCCCGGACTCCAGAGAGACCCAGTACTTC
TRBJ1-1	TRBV9	-	13	-	CASSVGWDTEAFF	TGTGCCAGCAGCGTAGGTTGGGACACTGAAGCTTTCTTT
TRBJ1-5	TRBV4-2	-	14	few	CASSLDRKNQPQHF	TGTGCCAGCAGCCTCGACAGGAAGAATCAGCCCCAGCATTTT
TRBJ2-5	TRBV5-1	-	13	-	CASAEIQGGAQYF	TGCGCCAGCGCCGAGATACAGGGAGGGGCCCAGTACTTC
TRBJ2-3	TRBV12-3/TRBV12-4	-	15	-	CASSLAQGRMDTQYF	TGTGCCAGCAGTTTAGCGCAGGGAAGGATGGATACGCAGTATTTT
TRBJ2-5	TRBV11-1	-	14	few	CASSFMAEQETQYF	TGTGCCAGCAGCTTTATGGCAGAACAAGAGACCCAGTACTTC
TRBJ2-2	TRBV11-3	TRBD2	18	-	CASSLGLADSANTGELFF	TGTGCCAGCAGCTTAGGACTAGCGGATTCCGCGAACACCGGGGAGCTGTTTTTT
TRBJ1-5	TRBV7-2	-	14	-	CASSSRPGDQPQHF	TGTGCCAGCAGCTCACGTCCGGGGGATCAGCCCCAGCATTTT
TRBJ2-1	TRBV6-2/TRBV6-3	TRBD1	11	-	CASSRGQGWFF	TGTGCCAGCAGCCGAGGACAGGGGTGGTTCTTC
TRBJ2-1	TRBV19	TRBD1	16	-	CASSYLWGQVYNEQFF	TGTGCCAGTAGCTATCTTTGGGGACAGGTTTACAATGAGCAGTTCTTC
TRBJ1-2	TRBV6-2/TRBV6-3	-	17	-	CASSYSPSGPRNYGYTF	TGTGCCAGCAGTTACTCCCCCTCCGGGCCTCGAAACTATGGCTACACCTTC
TRBJ2-3	TRBV29-1	-	13	many	CSVVGGATDTQYF	TGCAGCGTGGTCGGGGGAGCCACAGATACGCAGTATTTT
TRBJ2-1	TRBV7-8	-	13	many	CASSSMNSNEQFF	TGTGCCAGCAGCTCCATGAACAGCAATGAGCAGTTCTTC
TRBJ1-2	TRBV2	-	14	few	CASSIAEGDYGYTF	TGTGCCAGCAGCATAGCGGAGGGAGACTATGGCTACACCTTC
TRBJ2-3	TRBV7-6	-	14	once	CASSLVGDTDTQYF	TGTGCCAGCAGCTTAGTAGGGGATACAGATACGCAGTATTTT
TRBJ1-1	TRBV15	-	13	-	CATRLTGVTEAFF	TGTGCCACCCGATTGACAGGAGTCACTGAAGCTTTCTTT
TRBJ2-2	TRBV11-2	TRBD2	16	-	CASSLRLAGNTGELFF	TGTGCCAGCAGCTTGCGACTAGCGGGGAACACCGGGGAGCTGTTTTTT
TRBJ1-6	TRBV15	-	14	-	CATSRGQLGSPLHF	TGTGCCACCAGCAGAGGACAGCTCGGGTCACCCCTCCACTTT
TRBJ1-3	TRBV20-1	TRBD1	14	many	CSAQQGAGGNTIYF	TGCAGTGCTCAACAGGGGGCAGGAGGAAACACCATATATTTT
TRBJ2-3	TRBV5-1	TRBD2	16	few	CASSGGGPLSTDTQYF	TGCGCCAGCAGCGGGGGGGGTCCCCTTAGCACAGATACGCAGTATTTT
TRBJ1-1	TRBV29-1	-	13	-	CSVAGLMRTEAFF	TGCAGCGTCGCGGGACTCATGAGGACTGAAGCTTTCTTT
TRBJ1-2	TRBV5-1	-	14	-	CASSLELGLYGYTF	TGCGCCAGCAGCTTGGAACTGGGGCTCTATGGCTACACCTTC
TRBJ2-3	TRBV5-1	-	14	many	CASRDRRSTDTQYF	TGCGCCAGCAGAGATCGGCGGAGCACAGATACGCAGTATTTT
TRBJ2-1	TRBV6-1	TRBD2	15	-	CASSERSGGINEQFF	TGTGCCAGCAGTGAAAGGAGCGGGGGGATCAATGAGCAGTTCTTC
TRBJ1-1	TRBV27	TRBD1	15	-	CASSLRDRGMPEAFF	TGTGCCAGCAGTTTACGGGACAGGGGGATGCCTGAAGCTTTCTTT
TRBJ2-6	TRBV5-1	-	15	many	CASSPDPSGANVLTF	TGCGCCAGCAGCCCCGATCCCTCTGGGGCCAACGTCCTGACTTTC
TRBJ2-1	TRBV7-9	TRBD2	14	-	CASTRRGGQDEQFF	TGTGCCAGCACCCGGCGGGGGGGCCAGGACGAGCAGTTCTTC
TRBJ2-1	TRBV28	-	12	-	CASSPTRLEQFF	TGTGCCAGCAGTCCAACTAGACTTGAGCAGTTCTTC
TRBJ2-3	TRBV20-1	TRBD2	13	once	CSAQGLAVDTQYF	TGCAGTGCTCAAGGACTAGCGGTAGATACGCAGTATTTT
TRBJ1-2	TRBV5-1	-	13	few	CASSLGRLYGYTF	TGCGCCAGCAGCTTGGGACGCCTCTATGGCTACACCTTC
TRBJ2-5	TRBV10-3	TRBD2	16	few	CAISDRTSGGAETQYF	TGTGCCATCAGTGACCGAACTAGCGGGGGGGCCGAGACCCAGTACTTC
TRBJ1-2	TRBV5-1	TRBD1	16	-	CASSLALTGGIYGYTF	TGCGCCAGCAGCTTGGCCCTGACAGGGGGAATCTATGGCTACACCTTC
TRBJ1-5	TRBV7-2	-	15	-	CASSLGHQGNQPQHF	TGTGCCAGCAGCTTAGGCCATCAGGGAAATCAGCCCCAGCATTTT
TRBJ2-2	TRBV7-8	-	15	few	CASSPRDIPRGELFF	TGTGCCAGCAGCCCGAGGGACATACCAAGGGGGGAGCTGTTTTTT